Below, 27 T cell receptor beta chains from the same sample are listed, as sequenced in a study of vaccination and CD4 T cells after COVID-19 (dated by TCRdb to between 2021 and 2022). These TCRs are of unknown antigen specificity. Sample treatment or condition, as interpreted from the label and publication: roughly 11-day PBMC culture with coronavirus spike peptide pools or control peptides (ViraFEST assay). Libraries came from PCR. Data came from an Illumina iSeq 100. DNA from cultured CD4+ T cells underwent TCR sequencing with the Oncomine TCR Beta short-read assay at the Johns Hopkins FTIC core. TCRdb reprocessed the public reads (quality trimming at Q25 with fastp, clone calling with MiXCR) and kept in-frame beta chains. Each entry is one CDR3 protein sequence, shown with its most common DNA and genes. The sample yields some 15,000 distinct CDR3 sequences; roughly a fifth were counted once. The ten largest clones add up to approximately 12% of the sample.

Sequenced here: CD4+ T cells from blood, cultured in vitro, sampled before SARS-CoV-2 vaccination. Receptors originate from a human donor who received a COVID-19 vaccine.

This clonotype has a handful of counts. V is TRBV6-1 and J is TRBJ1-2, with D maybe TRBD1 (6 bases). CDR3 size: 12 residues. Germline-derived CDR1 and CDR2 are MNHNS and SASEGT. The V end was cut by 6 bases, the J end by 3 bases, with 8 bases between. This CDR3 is CASRAGDYGYTF. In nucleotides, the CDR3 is TGTGCCAGCAGGGCAGGGGACTATGGCTACACCTTC.

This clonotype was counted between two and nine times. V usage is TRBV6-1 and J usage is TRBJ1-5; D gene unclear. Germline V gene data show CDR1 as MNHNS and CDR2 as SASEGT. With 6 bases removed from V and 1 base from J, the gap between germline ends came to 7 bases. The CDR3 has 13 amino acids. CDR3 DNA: TGTGCCAGCAGGGACGGAAGCAATCAGCCCCAGCATTTT. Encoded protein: CASRDGSNQPQHF.

Here the CDR3 reads CATSESGTGILADTQYF. The CDR3 nucleotides are TGTGCCACCAGTGAGTCCGGGACAGGGATTCTCGCAGATACGCAGTATTTT. The chain is built from TRBV24-1 and TRBJ2-3, with 9 bases matching TRBD1. Germline V gene sequence: CDR1 KGHDR, CDR2 SFDVKD. V dropped 4 bases and J dropped 4; count of bases not matched to a gene: 11. CDR3 length: 17 amino acids.

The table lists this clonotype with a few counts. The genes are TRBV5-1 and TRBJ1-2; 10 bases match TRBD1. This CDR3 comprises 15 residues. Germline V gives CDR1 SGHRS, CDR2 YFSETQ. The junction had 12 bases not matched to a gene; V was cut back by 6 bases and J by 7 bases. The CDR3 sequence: CASNNEGTGEFGYTF. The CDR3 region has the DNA TGCGCCAGCAACAACGAAGGGACAGGGGAGTTTGGCTACACCTTC.

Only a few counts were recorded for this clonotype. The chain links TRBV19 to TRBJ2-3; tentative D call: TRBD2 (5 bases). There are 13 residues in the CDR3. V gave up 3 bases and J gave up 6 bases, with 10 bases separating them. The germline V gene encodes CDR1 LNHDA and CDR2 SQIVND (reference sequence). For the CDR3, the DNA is TGTGCCAGTAGTATCGGGGATCGGGATACGCAGTATTTT. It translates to CASSIGDRDTQYF.

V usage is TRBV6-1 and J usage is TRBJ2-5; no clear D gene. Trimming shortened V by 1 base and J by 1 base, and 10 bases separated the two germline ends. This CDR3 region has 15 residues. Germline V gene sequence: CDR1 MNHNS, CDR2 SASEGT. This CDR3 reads CASSEVWVIQETQYF. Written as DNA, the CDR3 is TGTGCCAGCAGTGAAGTGTGGGTCATCCAAGAGACCCAGTACTTC.

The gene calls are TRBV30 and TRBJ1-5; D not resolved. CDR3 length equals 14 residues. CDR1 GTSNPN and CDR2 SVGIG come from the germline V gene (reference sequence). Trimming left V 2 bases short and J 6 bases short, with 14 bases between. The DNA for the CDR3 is TGTGCCTGGAGTAAAGGTCGAACCAGTCAGCCCCAGCATTTT. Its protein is CAWSKGRTSQPQHF.

In nucleotides, the CDR3 is TGCGCCAGCAGCCGAGGGGTGACAGCTAGCACAGATACGCAGTATTTT. Its protein product is CASSRGVTASTDTQYF. The chain uses TRBV4-1 and TRBJ2-3; perhaps D is TRBD1 or TRBD2 (5 bases each). Germline V CDR1 and CDR2: MGHRA, YSYEKL. CDR3 length: 16 residues. The V end lost 4 bases, the J end lost 0 bases, and 14 bases lay between the germline ends.

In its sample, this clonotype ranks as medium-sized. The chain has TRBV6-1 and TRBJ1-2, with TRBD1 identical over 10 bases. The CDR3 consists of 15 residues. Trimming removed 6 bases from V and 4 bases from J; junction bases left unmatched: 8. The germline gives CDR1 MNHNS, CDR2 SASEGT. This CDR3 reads CASSPTGGFGYGYTF. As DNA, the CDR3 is TGTGCCAGCAGCCCGACAGGGGGCTTTGGCTATGGCTACACCTTC.

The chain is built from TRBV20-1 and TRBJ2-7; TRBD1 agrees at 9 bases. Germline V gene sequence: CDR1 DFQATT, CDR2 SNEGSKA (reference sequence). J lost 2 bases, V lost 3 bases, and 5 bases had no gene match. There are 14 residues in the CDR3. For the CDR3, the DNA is TGCAGTGCTAGCCCCGGGACAGGGACCTACGAGCAGTACTTC. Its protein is CSASPGTGTYEQYF.

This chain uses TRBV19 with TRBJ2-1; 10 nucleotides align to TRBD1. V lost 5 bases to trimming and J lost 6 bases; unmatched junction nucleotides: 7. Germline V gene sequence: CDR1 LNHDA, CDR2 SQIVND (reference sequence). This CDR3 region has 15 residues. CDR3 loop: CASSPRDRGFNEQFF. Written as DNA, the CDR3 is TGTGCCAGTAGTCCCCGGGACAGGGGTTTCAATGAGCAGTTCTTC. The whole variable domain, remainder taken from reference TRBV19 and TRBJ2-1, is DGGITQSPKYLFRKEGQNVTLSCEQNLNHDAMYWYRQDPGQGLRLIYYSQIVNDFQKGDIAEGYSVSREKKESFPLTVTSAQKNPTAFYLCASSPRDRGFNEQFFGPGTRLTVL.

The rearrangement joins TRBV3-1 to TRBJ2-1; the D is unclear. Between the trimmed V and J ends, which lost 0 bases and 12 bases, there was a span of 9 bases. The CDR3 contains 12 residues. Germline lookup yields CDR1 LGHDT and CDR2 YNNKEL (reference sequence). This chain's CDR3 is CASSQDEARQFF. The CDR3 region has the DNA TGTGCCAGCAGCCAAGATGAAGCTAGGCAGTTCTTC.

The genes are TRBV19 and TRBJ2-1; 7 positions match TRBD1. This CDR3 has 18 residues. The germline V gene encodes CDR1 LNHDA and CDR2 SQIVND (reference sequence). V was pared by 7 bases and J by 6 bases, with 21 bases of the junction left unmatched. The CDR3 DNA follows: TGTGCCAGTACCAAACGGGGCCTAAGACAGGGAATTATCAATGAGCAGTTCTTC. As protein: CASTKRGLRQGIINEQFF.

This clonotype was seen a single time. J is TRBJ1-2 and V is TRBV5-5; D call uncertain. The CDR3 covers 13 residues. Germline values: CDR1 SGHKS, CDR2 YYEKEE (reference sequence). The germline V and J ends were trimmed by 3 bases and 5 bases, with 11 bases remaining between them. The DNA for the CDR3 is TGTGCCAGCAGCTCTTTATCTCCTTATGGCTACACCTTC. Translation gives CASSSLSPYGYTF.

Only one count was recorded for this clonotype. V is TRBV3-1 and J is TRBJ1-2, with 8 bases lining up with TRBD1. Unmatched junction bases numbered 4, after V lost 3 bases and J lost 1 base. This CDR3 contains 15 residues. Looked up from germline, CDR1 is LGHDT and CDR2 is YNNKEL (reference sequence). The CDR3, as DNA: TGTGCCAGCAGCCACCGCGGACAGGGTAACTATGGCTACACCTTC. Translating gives CASSHRGQGNYGYTF.

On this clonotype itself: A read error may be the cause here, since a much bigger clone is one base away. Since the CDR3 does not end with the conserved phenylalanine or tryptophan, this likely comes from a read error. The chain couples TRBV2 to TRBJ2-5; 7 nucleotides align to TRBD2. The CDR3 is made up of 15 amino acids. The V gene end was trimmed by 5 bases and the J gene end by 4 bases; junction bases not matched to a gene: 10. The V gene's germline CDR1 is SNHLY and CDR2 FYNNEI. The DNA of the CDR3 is TGTGCCAGCAGTACTGAGGGGCGGGGGAGAGAGACCCAGTACTTA. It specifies CASSTEGRGRETQYL.

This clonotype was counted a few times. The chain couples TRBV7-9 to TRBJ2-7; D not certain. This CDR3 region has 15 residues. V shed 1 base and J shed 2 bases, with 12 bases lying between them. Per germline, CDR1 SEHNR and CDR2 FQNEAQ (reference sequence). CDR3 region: CASSLVKGRTYEQYF. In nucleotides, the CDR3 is TGTGCCAGCAGCTTAGTAAAAGGCCGTACCTACGAGCAGTACTTC.

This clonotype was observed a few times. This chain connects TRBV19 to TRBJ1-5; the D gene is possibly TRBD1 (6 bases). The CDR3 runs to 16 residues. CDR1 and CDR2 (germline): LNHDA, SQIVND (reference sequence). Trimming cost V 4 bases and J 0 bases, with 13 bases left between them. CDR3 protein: CASSNRVEDSNQPQHF. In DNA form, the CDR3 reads TGTGCCAGTAGTAACAGGGTAGAGGATAGCAATCAGCCCCAGCATTTT.

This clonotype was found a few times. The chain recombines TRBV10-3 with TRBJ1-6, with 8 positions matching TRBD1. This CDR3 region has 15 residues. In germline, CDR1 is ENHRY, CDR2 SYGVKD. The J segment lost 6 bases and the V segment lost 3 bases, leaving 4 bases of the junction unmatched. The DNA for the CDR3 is TGTGCCATCAGTGACGGAGACAGGGGTAATTCACCCCTCCACTTT. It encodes CAISDGDRGNSPLHF.

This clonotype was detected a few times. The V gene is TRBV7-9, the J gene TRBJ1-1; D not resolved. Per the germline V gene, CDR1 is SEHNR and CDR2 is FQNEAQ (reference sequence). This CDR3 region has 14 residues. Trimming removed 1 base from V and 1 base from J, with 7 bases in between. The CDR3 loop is CASSLGSENTEAFF. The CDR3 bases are TGTGCCAGCAGCTTAGGTTCGGAGAACACTGAAGCTTTCTTT.

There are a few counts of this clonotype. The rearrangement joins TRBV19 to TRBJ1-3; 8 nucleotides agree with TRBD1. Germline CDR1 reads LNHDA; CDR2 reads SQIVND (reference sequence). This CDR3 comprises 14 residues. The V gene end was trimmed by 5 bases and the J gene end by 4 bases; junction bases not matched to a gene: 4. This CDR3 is CASSPRTGGNTIYF. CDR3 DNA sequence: TGTGCCAGTAGTCCCCGGACAGGGGGAAACACCATATATTTT.

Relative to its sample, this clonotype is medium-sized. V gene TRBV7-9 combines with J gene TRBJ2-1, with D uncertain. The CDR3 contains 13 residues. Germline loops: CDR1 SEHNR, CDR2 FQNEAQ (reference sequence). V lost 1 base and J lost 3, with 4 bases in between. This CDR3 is CASSLDSYNEQFF. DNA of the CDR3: TGTGCCAGCAGCTTAGACAGCTACAATGAGCAGTTCTTC.

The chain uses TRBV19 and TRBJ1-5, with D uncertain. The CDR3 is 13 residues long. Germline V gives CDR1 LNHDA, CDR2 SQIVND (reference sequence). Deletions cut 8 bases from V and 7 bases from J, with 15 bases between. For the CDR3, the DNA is TGTGCCAGTCGTCCCGGGAGTGGACAGCCCCAGCATTTT. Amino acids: CASRPGSGQPQHF.

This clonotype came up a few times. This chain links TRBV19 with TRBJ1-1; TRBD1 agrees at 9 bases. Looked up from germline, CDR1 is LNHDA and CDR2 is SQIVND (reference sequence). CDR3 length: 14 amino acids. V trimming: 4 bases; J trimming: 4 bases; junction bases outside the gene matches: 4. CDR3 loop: CASSRGQGVTEAFF. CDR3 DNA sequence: TGTGCCAGTAGTAGGGGACAGGGAGTCACTGAAGCTTTCTTT.

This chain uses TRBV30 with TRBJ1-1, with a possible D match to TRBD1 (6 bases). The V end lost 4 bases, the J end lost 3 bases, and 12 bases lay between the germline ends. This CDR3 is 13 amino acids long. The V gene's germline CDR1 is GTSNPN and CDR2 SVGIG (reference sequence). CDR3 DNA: TGTGCCTGGACGGCCAGGGGAGACACTGAAGCTTTCTTT. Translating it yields CAWTARGDTEAFF.

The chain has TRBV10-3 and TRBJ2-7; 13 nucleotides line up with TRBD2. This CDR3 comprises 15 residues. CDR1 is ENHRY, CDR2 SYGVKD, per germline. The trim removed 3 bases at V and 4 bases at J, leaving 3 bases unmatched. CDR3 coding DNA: TGTGCCATCAGTGATGGGACTAGCGGGGCTTACGAGCAGTACTTC. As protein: CAISDGTSGAYEQYF.

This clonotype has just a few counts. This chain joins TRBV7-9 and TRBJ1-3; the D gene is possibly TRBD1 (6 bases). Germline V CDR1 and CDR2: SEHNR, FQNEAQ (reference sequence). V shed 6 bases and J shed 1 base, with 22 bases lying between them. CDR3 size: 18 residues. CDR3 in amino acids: CASSPRMSGGQSGNTIYF. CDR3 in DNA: TGTGCCAGCAGTCCACGCATGTCCGGGGGGCAGTCTGGAAACACCATATATTTT.